Here is one T cell receptor beta chain with its context. Participant reports of clinical history set cohort assignment. Sequenced by immunoSEQ multiplex PCR; TCRdb stores in-frame clones only, minus some. Here the sample spans some 190,000 clones, roughly three quarters being singletons. With 3 bases clipped from V and 2 bases from J, the junction kept 14 bases outside the gene matches. This CDR3 contains 18 residues. The germline gives CDR1 ENHRY, CDR2 SYGVKD. These data originate in a study of blood T cell repertoires in COVID-19. The chain links TRBV10-3 to TRBJ2-3, with 7 bases aligning to TRBD2. The clonotype originates from a man aged 60-69 years who had been exposed to COVID-19. The sequencing input was PBMCs or T cells enriched from blood (not recorded which). CDR3 amino acids: CAISDILLTGLLTDTQYF. CDR3 DNA: TGTGCCATCAGTGATATACTGTTAACGGGACTACTCACAGATACGCAGTATTTT.